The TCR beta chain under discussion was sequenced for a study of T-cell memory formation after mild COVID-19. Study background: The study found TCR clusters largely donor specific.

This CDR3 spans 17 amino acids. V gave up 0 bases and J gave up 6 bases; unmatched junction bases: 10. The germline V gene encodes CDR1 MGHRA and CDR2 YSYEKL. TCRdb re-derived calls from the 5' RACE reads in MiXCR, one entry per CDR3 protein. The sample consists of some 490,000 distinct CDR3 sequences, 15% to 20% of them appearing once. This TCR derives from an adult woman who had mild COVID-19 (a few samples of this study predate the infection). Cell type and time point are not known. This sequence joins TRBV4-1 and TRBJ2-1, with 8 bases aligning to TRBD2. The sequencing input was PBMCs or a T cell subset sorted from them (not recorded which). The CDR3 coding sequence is TGCGCCAGCAGCCAAGATACCAGCGGGGGCGGTTTCAATGAGCAGTTCTTC. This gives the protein CASSQDTSGGGFNEQFF.